The rows below give T cell receptor beta chains drawn from one sample of a study of graft-versus-host responses after intestinal transplantation. Clones were read by immunoSEQ multiplex PCR, and TCRdb kept only the in-frame ones, dropping some. Of some 110,000 clones listed, approximately 93% were seen once; the top ten hold 0.95% to 1.5%. Their recognized antigens are unknown. The specimen comprised unstimulated CD8+ T cells sorted from spleen or lymph node cells, sampled before transplant. The receptor set was obtained from a human donor who was the organ donor for an intestinal transplant. The CDR3 runs from the conserved cysteine through the conserved F or W. The D gene is left open where the match is weak. The size field is filled for only some rows; it gives once, few, many or a size class.

d_gene	v_gene	abundance	j_gene	CDR3nt	CDR3aa
TRBD2	TRBV5-1	NA	TRBJ2-7	TGCGCCAGCAGCCAACCTGGACTAGCGGGGGACTACGAGCAGTACTTC	CASSQPGLAGDYEQYF
NA	TRBV29-1	NA	TRBJ1-2	TGCAGCGTGACAGGCGCATCGGATGGCTACACCTTC	CSVTGASDGYTF
NA	TRBV11-2	NA	TRBJ2-2	TGTGCCAGCAGCCTGGTCACCGGGGAGCTGTTTTTT	CASSLVTGELFF
TRBD2	TRBV7-3	NA	TRBJ2-7	TGTGCCAGCAGCTTAAGATGGGCTAGCGGGCACAGGTTAGGGTCCTACGAGCAGTACTTC	CASSLRWASGHRLGSYEQYF
NA	TRBV27	NA	TRBJ2-1	TGTGCCAGCAGCCAGGGTCCCCCTATTTACAATGAGCAGTTCTTC	CASSQGPPIYNEQFF
TRBD2	TRBV5-1	NA	TRBJ2-3	TGCGCCAGCCAACCGGGACTAGCGGGATACCGCCCGCATACGCAGTATTTT	CASQPGLAGYRPHTQYF
TRBD2	TRBV4-1	NA	TRBJ2-1	TGCGCCAGCAGCCACCGAGCGGGAGGGCTTGCCGATGAGCAGTTCTTC	CASSHRAGGLADEQFF
NA	TRBV6-1	NA	TRBJ2-1	TGTGCCAGCAGTGAATCCTCCGGGACGTATAATGAGCAGTTCTTC	CASSESSGTYNEQFF
NA	TRBV13	few	TRBJ2-1	TGTGCCAGCAGCTTAGGCCCCCTAGCCGAGGTATACAATGAGCAGTTCTTC	CASSLGPLAEVYNEQFF
TRBD1	TRBV4-3	NA	TRBJ2-1	TGCGCCAGCAGCCTCTCGCGGGACAGGGAGCCTTGGTCCTACAATGAGCAGTTCTTC	CASSLSRDREPWSYNEQFF
NA	TRBV6-1	few	TRBJ2-7	TGTGCCAGCAATGGGGATGAGAACGAGCAGTACTTC	CASNGDENEQYF
NA	TRBV2	once	TRBJ2-5	TGTGCCAGCATGGGTTCCCGGGAGACCCAGTACTTC	CASMGSRETQYF
TRBD2	TRBV27	NA	TRBJ2-2	TGTGCCAGCAGTTTGGTAGTTCCTAGCGGGATCAGGGGCACCGGGGAGCTGTTTTTT	CASSLVVPSGIRGTGELFF
TRBD2	TRBV30	NA	TRBJ2-7	TGTGCCTGGAGTGGACCACCAGCGGGAGTAAATGAGCAGTACTTC	CAWSGPPAGVNEQYF
NA	TRBV4-2	NA	TRBJ2-1	TGTGCCAGCAGCCAAGATACCAGCGGAGATTACAATGAGCAGTTCTTC	CASSQDTSGDYNEQFF
NA	TRBV4-3	NA	TRBJ1-1	TGCGCCAGCAGCCAAGATTGGGCCTCGAGGACTGAAGCTTTCTTT	CASSQDWASRTEAFF
TRBD1	TRBV5-1	NA	TRBJ2-5	TGCGCCAGCAGCCCCAACTCGGGACAGTACCGCCAAGAGACCCAGTACTTC	CASSPNSGQYRQETQYF
NA	TRBV27	NA	TRBJ2-5	TGTGCCAGCTTCCACCAAGAGACCCAGTACTTC	CASFHQETQYF
NA	TRBV2	once	TRBJ2-7	TGTGCCAGCAGTGATGGTCAGATCGAGCAGTACTTC	CASSDGQIEQYF
NA	TRBV6-5	NA	TRBJ2-2	TGTGCCAGCGTTTCAGGGAACACCGGGGAGCTGTTTTTT	CASVSGNTGELFF
NA	TRBV9	NA	TRBJ2-7	TGTGCCAGCAGCGTAGGTGGGGGGAATAACTACGAGCAGTACTTC	CASSVGGGNNYEQYF
NA	TRBV11-2	NA	TRBJ2-7	TGTGCCAGCAGCTTAGTGACGGGTGCCTACGAGCAGTACTTC	CASSLVTGAYEQYF
NA	TRBV19	NA	TRBJ2-7	TGTGCCAGTAGTATAGACGCCGAGCAGTACTTC	CASSIDAEQYF
NA	TRBV27	NA	TRBJ2-7	TGTGCCAGCAGTACGGGACGGACCTACGAGCAGTACTTC	CASSTGRTYEQYF
NA	TRBV9	NA	TRBJ2-3	TGTGCCAGCCAAGAGGGGATTAATACGCAGTATTTT	CASQEGINTQYF
NA	TRBV4-1	NA	TRBJ2-7	TGCGCCAGCTGCGAGAATGCAGACAGAACCTACGAGCAGTACTTC	CASCENADRTYEQYF
NA	TRBV6-5	once	TRBJ1-4	TGTGCCAGCAGTTACTCGGGACCGCTTGAAAAACTGTTTTTT	CASSYSGPLEKLFF
NA	TRBV9	NA	TRBJ2-1	TGTGCCAGCAGCGGCCGGACGAGTGAGCAGTTCTTC	CASSGRTSEQFF
NA	TRBV5-6	NA	TRBJ2-7	TGTGCCAGCAGCTCTATTATGAACGGACAAGGCAGCTTCTACGAGCAGTACTTC	CASSSIMNGQGSFYEQYF
TRBD2	TRBV9	NA	TRBJ2-6	TGTGCCAGCAGCGGGACTAGTGGGGCCAACGTCCTGACTTTC	CASSGTSGANVLTF
NA	TRBV6-6	NA	TRBJ1-1	TGTGCCACCAACCCGGGGACTGAAGCTTTCTTT	CATNPGTEAFF
NA	TRBV6-6	NA	TRBJ2-7	TGTGCCAGCTACGAGGGGAACGAGCAGTACTTC	CASYEGNEQYF
NA	TRBV7-2	NA	TRBJ2-7	TGTGCCAGCAGCTTAAACGTATTCTACGAGCAGTACTTC	CASSLNVFYEQYF
TRBD2	TRBV19	NA	TRBJ2-1	TGTGCCAGTAGTATAACGGGAGGCCCCTCCTACAATGAGCAGTTCTTC	CASSITGGPSYNEQFF
NA	TRBV30	NA	TRBJ2-2	TGTGCCTGGACACGGGGAAGGTACACCGGGGAGCTGTTTTTT	CAWTRGRYTGELFF
TRBD2	TRBV4-2	NA	TRBJ2-7	TGTGCCAGCAGCCCCCTCGGCTCAGGACTAGCGGGAGCCCCGTTTCCTTACGAGCAGTACTTC	CASSPLGSGLAGAPFPYEQYF
TRBD2	TRBV4-1	NA	TRBJ2-1	TGCGCCAGCAGCCCCAAAGGACTAGCGGCTAACAATGAGCAGTTCTTC	CASSPKGLAANNEQFF
TRBD2	TRBV4-1	NA	TRBJ2-1	TGCGCCAGCAGCCAAGATGCAGGACTAGCGGGAGGGTACAATGAGCAGTTCTTC	CASSQDAGLAGGYNEQFF
NA	TRBV15	NA	TRBJ1-1	TGTGCCACCAGCAGAGACGTAGGGTCCCAAGTTGAAGCTTTCTTT	CATSRDVGSQVEAFF
TRBD1	TRBV2	once	TRBJ2-7	TGTGCCAGCATTACCACGACAGGGGGAGGACCCTCCTACGAGCAGTACTTC	CASITTTGGGPSYEQYF
NA	TRBV7-2	NA	TRBJ1-3	TGTGCCAGCAGCTTAACGGCAGGGCCTGGAAACACCATATATTTT	CASSLTAGPGNTIYF
TRBD1	TRBV27	NA	TRBJ2-7	TGTGCCAGCAAGGGGGCTGGCGGCCTATACGAGCAGTACTTC	CASKGAGGLYEQYF
TRBD2	TRBV7-9	few	TRBJ2-7	TGTGCCAGCAGCTTAGTAGCGGGAGAGGGTGAGCAGTACTTC	CASSLVAGEGEQYF
NA	TRBV27	NA	TRBJ1-2	TGTGCCAGCAGTTGGGACGGAGGTTATGGCTACACCTTC	CASSWDGGYGYTF
TRBD2	TRBV6-5	NA	TRBJ2-1	TGTGCCAGCAGTTATGGGACTAGCCTCTACAATGAGCAGTTCTTC	CASSYGTSLYNEQFF
NA	TRBV30	NA	TRBJ2-7	TGTGCCTGGAGTTTCCTTGACAGGAAGCAGTACTTC	CAWSFLDRKQYF
NA	TRBV6-5	once	TRBJ2-7	TGTGCCAGCAGTCCAGGGGGGGGCCACGAGCAGTACTTC	CASSPGGGHEQYF
TRBD1	TRBV27	NA	TRBJ2-6	TGTGCCAGCAGTCCTTCGACAGGGCGGCTTTCTGGGGCCAACGTCCTGACTTTC	CASSPSTGRLSGANVLTF
NA	TRBV9	NA	TRBJ2-2	TGTGCCAGCAGCGGAACGGGGACCGGGGAGCTGTTTTTT	CASSGTGTGELFF
NA	TRBV4-1	NA	TRBJ2-5	TGCGCCAGCAGCCTTGGGGAGGTTGGAGAGACCCAGTACTTC	CASSLGEVGETQYF
NA	TRBV6-6	NA	TRBJ2-5	TGTGCCAGCAGTTATTATGGGGGACTCTTTCAAGAGACCCAGTACTTC	CASSYYGGLFQETQYF
TRBD1	TRBV28	NA	TRBJ1-1	TGTGCCAGCGGGTTGGCAGGGGGGGAGACTGAAGCTTTCTTT	CASGLAGGETEAFF
NA	TRBV29-1	NA	TRBJ2-2	TGCAGCGTTGATAGGGCCGGGGAGCTGTTTTTT	CSVDRAGELFF
NA	TRBV29-1	NA	TRBJ1-1	TGCAGCGGGGAACGGGCGGGGAACACTGAAGCTTTCTTT	CSGERAGNTEAFF
TRBD2	TRBV7-9	once	TRBJ2-7	TGTGCCAGCAGCTTAGCCTCGGCGGGAGGTCCCTACGAGCAGTACTTC	CASSLASAGGPYEQYF